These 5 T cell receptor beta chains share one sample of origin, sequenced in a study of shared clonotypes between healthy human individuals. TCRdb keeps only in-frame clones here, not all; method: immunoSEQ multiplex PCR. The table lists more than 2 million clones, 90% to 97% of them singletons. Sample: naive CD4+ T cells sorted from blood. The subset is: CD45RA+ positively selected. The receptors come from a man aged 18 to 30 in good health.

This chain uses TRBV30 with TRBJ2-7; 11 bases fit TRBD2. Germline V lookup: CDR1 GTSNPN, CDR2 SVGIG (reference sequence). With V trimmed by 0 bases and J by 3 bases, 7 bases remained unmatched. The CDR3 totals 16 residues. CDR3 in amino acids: CAWSVPRLAGHYEQYF. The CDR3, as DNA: TGTGCCTGGAGTGTACCCAGACTAGCGGGGCACTACGAGCAGTACTTC. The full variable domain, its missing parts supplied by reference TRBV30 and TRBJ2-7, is SQTIHQWPATLVQPVGSPLSLECTVEGTSNPNLYWYRQAAGRGLQLLFYSVGIGQISSEVPQNLSASRPQDRQFILSSKKLLLSDSGFYLCAWSVPRLAGHYEQYFGPGTRLTVT.

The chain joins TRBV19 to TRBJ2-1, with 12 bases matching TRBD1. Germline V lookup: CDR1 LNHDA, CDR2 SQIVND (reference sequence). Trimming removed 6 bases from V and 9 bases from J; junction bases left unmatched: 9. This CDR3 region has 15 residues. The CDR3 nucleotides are TGTGCCAGTAGGCAGGGGGACAGGGGGCTGGGTGAGCAGTTCTTC. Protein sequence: CASRQGDRGLGEQFF. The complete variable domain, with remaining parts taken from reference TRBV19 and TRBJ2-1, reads DGGITQSPKYLFRKEGQNVTLSCEQNLNHDAMYWYRQDPGQGLRLIYYSQIVNDFQKGDIAEGYSVSREKKESFPLTVTSAQKNPTAFYLCASRQGDRGLGEQFFGPGTRLTVL.

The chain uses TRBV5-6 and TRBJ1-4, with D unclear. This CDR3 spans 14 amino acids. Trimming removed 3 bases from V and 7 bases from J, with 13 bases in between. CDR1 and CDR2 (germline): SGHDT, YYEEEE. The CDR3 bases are TGTGCCAGCAGCTATCAGGCATCGGTTGAAAAACTGTTTTTT. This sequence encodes CASSYQASVEKLFF.

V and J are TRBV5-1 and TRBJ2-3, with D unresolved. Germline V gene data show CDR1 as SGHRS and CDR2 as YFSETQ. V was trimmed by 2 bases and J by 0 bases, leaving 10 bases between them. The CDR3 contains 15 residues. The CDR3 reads CASSFVNPSTDTQYF. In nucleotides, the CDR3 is TGCGCCAGCAGCTTTGTTAACCCTAGCACAGATACGCAGTATTTT.

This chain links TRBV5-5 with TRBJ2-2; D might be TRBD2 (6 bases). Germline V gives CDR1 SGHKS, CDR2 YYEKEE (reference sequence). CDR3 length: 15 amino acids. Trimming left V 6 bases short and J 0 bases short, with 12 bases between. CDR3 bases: TGTGCCAGCACCGTCAGACTAGCGAACACCGGGGAGCTGTTTTTT. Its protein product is CASTVRLANTGELFF.